Each of the 29 T cell receptor beta chains below was sequenced from the same sample in a study of blood T cell repertoires in COVID-19. This table comes from immunoSEQ multiplex PCR, and its TCRdb copy is limited to in-frame clones, with some not included. This table has roughly 500,000 clones, approximately 86% appearing once. The source material was PBMCs or T cells enriched from blood (not recorded which). The receptors were gathered from a woman in her sixties who had recovered from COVID-19.

The chain has TRBV19 and TRBJ2-3; perhaps TRBD2 as D (7 bases). This CDR3 is built from 15 residues. Germline V gives CDR1 LNHDA, CDR2 SQIVND (reference sequence). The ends were cut back, 5 bases at V and 2 bases at J, with 14 bases in the middle. CDR3 protein: CASSSLGGVTDTQYF. The CDR3, as DNA: TGTGCCAGTAGTTCCTTAGGGGGGGTCACAGATACGCAGTATTTT.

The J gene is TRBJ1-1, the V gene TRBV5-1; no definite D call. The V gene's germline CDR1 is SGHRS and CDR2 YFSETQ. This CDR3 spans 13 amino acids. V lost 0 bases, J lost 4 bases, and 7 bases lay in between. For the CDR3, the DNA is TGCGCCAGCAGCTTGGTTGGAGCCACTGAAGCTTTCTTT. Amino acid sequence: CASSLVGATEAFF.

The CDR3 region has the DNA TGTGCCTGGAGTGGGGGAGGGCGGAAGGGCAATCAGCCCCAGCATTTT. As protein: CAWSGGGRKGNQPQHF. This chain links TRBV30 with TRBJ1-5, with D unresolved. Trimming took 1 base from V and 2 from J, leaving 15 bases between them. Germline-derived CDR1 and CDR2 are GTSNPN and SVGIG (reference sequence). This CDR3 region has 16 residues.

The V gene is TRBV6-5, the J gene TRBJ2-3; a possible D gene is TRBD2 (7 bases). The CDR3 runs 15 residues. With 4 bases removed from V and 5 bases from J, the gap between germline ends came to 16 bases. Germline assignment: CDR1 MNHEY and CDR2 SVGAGI. The DNA for the CDR3 is TGTGCCAGCAGTTTGTCCCGGGGGGCGGTAGATACGCAGTATTTT. It yields the protein CASSLSRGAVDTQYF.

This clone was seen just once. CDR3 sequence: CASSQDLYQPQHF. CDR3 nucleotide sequence: TGTGCCAGCAGCCAAGACCTCTATCAGCCCCAGCATTTT. This chain links TRBV14 with TRBJ1-5; D uncertain. CDR3 length: 13 residues. V was shortened by 0 bases and J by 5 bases, with 5 bases between the two germline ends. From germline, CDR1 is SGHDN and CDR2 FVKESK.

The rearrangement links TRBV18 to TRBJ2-2, with 8 nucleotides matching TRBD1. The germline CDR1 and CDR2 sequences are KGHSH and LQKENI. The CDR3 is 14 amino acids. V lost 5 bases, J lost 3 bases, and 2 bases stayed unmatched. The CDR3 loop is CASSTTGDTGELFF. DNA for the CDR3: TGTGCCAGCTCAACGACAGGGGACACCGGGGAGCTGTTTTTT. The variable domain in full, with the rest retrieved from reference TRBV18 and TRBJ2-2, is NAGVMQNPRHLVRRRGQEARLRCSPMKGHSHVYWYRQLPEEGLKFMVYLQKENIIDESGMPKERFSAEFPKEGPSILRIQQVVRGDSAAYFCASSTTGDTGELFFGEGSRLTVL.

The chain recombines TRBV19 with TRBJ1-2; the D gene is possibly TRBD1 (6 bases). The germline V gene encodes CDR1 LNHDA and CDR2 SQIVND (reference sequence). Trimming shortened V by 9 bases and J by 4 bases, and 15 bases separated the two germline ends. There are 13 residues in the CDR3. The CDR3 DNA reads TGTGCCAGCACAATGACAGGCCCCTATGGCTACACCTTC. This gives the protein CASTMTGPYGYTF.

The chain employs TRBV5-5 and TRBJ2-7, with TRBD1 matching over 7 bases. The trim removed 1 base at V and 2 bases at J, leaving 12 bases unmatched. The CDR3 totals 17 residues. Germline V gene lookup returns CDR1 SGHKS and CDR2 YYEKEE (reference sequence). The CDR3, as DNA: TGTGCCAGCAGCTTGCAGTATAGGGGGCGCGACCCCTACGAGCAGTACTTC. It codes for CASSLQYRGRDPYEQYF.

This clone was counted between two and nine times. The chain couples TRBV30 to TRBJ1-4, with D hard to call. Germline lookup yields CDR1 GTSNPN and CDR2 SVGIG (reference sequence). V gave up 4 bases and J gave up 8 bases, with 14 bases separating them. The CDR3 covers 13 residues. The CDR3 sequence: CAWKRENREKLFF. CDR3 nucleotides: TGTGCCTGGAAGAGGGAGAACAGAGAAAAACTGTTTTTT.

This clone has a handful of counts. This chain links TRBV21-1 with TRBJ2-2; TRBD2 is the table's D call, not checked against the DNA. TRBV21-1 is deemed a pseudogene. CDR3 length: 17 residues. DNA for the CDR3: TGTGCCAGCAGCCCGGGGGGGCTAGTGGGGGACACCGGGGAGCTGTTTTTT. Its translation: CASSPGGLVGDTGELFF.

The chain is built from TRBV7-2 and TRBJ1-5, with 7 nucleotides matching TRBD1. Germline V gene sequence: CDR1 SGHTA, CDR2 FQGNSA. The CDR3 runs 15 residues. V dropped 1 base and J dropped 5; count of bases not matched to a gene: 5. Written as DNA, the CDR3 is TGTGCCAGCAGCTTAGAGGGGGCGATATATCAGCCCCAGCATTTT. Its protein is CASSLEGAIYQPQHF.

This chain joins TRBV6-1 and TRBJ2-2; 8 bases align to TRBD1. Germline V gene sequence: CDR1 MNHNS, CDR2 SASEGT. Trimming took 3 bases from V and 6 from J; bases not matched to a gene: 6. This CDR3 is built from 15 residues. CDR3 sequence: CASSDRTGTPGELFF. DNA for the CDR3: TGTGCCAGCAGTGATAGGACAGGGACCCCCGGGGAGCTGTTTTTT.

The chain is built from TRBV4-1 and TRBJ2-5; tentative D call: TRBD2 (6 bases). This CDR3 contains 15 residues. Trimming took 0 bases from V and 1 from J, leaving 9 bases between them. Germline V gene lookup returns CDR1 MGHRA and CDR2 YSYEKL. The CDR3 protein is CASSQETRSQETQYF. CDR3 bases: TGCGCCAGCAGCCAAGAGACTAGAAGCCAAGAGACCCAGTACTTC.

This chain connects TRBV6-6 to TRBJ1-1, with D perhaps TRBD1 (6 bases). CDR3 length: 12 amino acids. CDR1 is MNHNY and CDR2 is SVGAGI in the germline V gene (reference sequence). V lost 7 bases, J lost 6 bases, and 12 bases lay in between. CDR3 coding DNA: TGTGCCAGCACCTTGGGGGCGGCTGAAGCTTTCTTT. It translates to CASTLGAAEAFF.

The chain couples TRBV5-1 to TRBJ2-7; TRBD1 is a possible D gene (6 bases). The V gene's germline CDR1 is SGHRS and CDR2 YFSETQ. The CDR3 sequence is 14 residues long. Trimming shortened V by 0 bases and J by 6 bases, and 13 bases separated the two germline ends. The CDR3 DNA is TGCGCCAGCAGCTTGGACCTTCCAGGGGCCGAGCAGTACGTC. This sequence encodes CASSLDLPGAEQYV.

J is TRBJ2-5 and V is TRBV5-8; 7 bases fit TRBD1. In germline, CDR1 is SGHTS, CDR2 YDEGEE. Trimming took 1 base from V and 1 from J; bases not matched to a gene: 4. The length of the CDR3 is 15 residues. As DNA, the CDR3 is TGTGCCAGCAGCTTGAGACAGGGTGGCCAAGAGACCCAGTACTTC. Its protein is CASSLRQGGQETQYF.

This chain links TRBV6-5 with TRBJ2-2; D gene uncertain. Germline V gene lookup returns CDR1 MNHEY and CDR2 SVGAGI. V was cut by 7 bases and J by 0 bases, with 15 bases left in between. CDR3 length: 16 amino acids. The DNA of the CDR3 is TGTGCCAGCAATTATGCGGCCAACGCGAACACCGGGGAGCTGTTTTTT. The encoded protein is CASNYAANANTGELFF.

J is TRBJ2-3 and V is TRBV3-1 (or the pseudogene TRBV3-2), with 13 bases lining up with TRBD2. Germline V CDR1 and CDR2: LGHDT, YNNKEL (reference sequence). The CDR3 runs to 18 residues. V shed 4 bases and J 0 bases; nucleotides not matched to a gene: 7. CDR3 nucleotides: TGTGCCAGCAGCCTAAGACTAGCGGGGGGAAGTAGCACAGATACGCAGTATTTT. Amino acids: CASSLRLAGGSSTDTQYF.

The chain uses TRBV5-1 and TRBJ2-1, with D perhaps matching TRBD1 (6 bases). The CDR3 spans 15 residues. Trimming left V 0 bases short and J 1 base short, with 8 bases between. CDR1 SGHRS and CDR2 YFSETQ come from the germline V gene. Here the CDR3 DNA reads TGCGCCAGCAGCTTGGGGGGGCAGTCCTACAATGAGCAGTTCTTC. Protein: CASSLGGQSYNEQFF. The complete variable domain, with remaining parts taken from reference TRBV5-1 and TRBJ2-1, reads KAGVTQTPRYLIKTRGQQVTLSCSPISGHRSVSWYQQTPGQGLQFLFEYFSETQRNKGNFPGRFSGRQFSNSRSEMNVSTLELGDSALYLCASSLGGQSYNEQFFGPGTRLTVL.

The sample holds a few counts of this clone. The chain joins TRBV7-8 to TRBJ1-6, with 8 bases matching TRBD1. This CDR3 region has 15 residues. The V gene's germline CDR1 is SGHVS and CDR2 FQNEAQ. Trimming took 1 base from V and 9 from J; bases not matched to a gene: 5. The CDR3 is CASSLEARGRSPLHF. CDR3 nucleotides: TGTGCCAGCAGCTTAGAGGCCAGGGGGCGTTCACCCCTCCACTTT.

J is TRBJ2-6 and V is TRBV28; weak D call: TRBD1 (5 bases). This CDR3 comprises 17 residues. The V gene lost 4 bases and the J gene lost 0 bases, with 13 bases spanning the gap. Germline-derived CDR1 and CDR2 are MDHEN and SYDVKM. CDR3 sequence reads: CASSSGQTRSGANVLTF. The CDR3 DNA sequence: TGTGCCAGCAGTTCCGGACAAACACGCTCTGGGGCCAACGTCCTGACTTTC.

V usage is TRBV6-5 and J usage is TRBJ2-7; the D gene is possibly TRBD1 (6 bases). This CDR3 is built from 16 residues. Germline V gene lookup returns CDR1 MNHEY and CDR2 SVGAGI. V shed 2 bases and J shed 5 bases, with 19 bases lying between them. In DNA form, the CDR3 reads TGTGCCAGCAGTTACGGGGGACACACGTTTGGGGACGAGCAGTACTTC. It translates to CASSYGGHTFGDEQYF.

This clone turned up a few times. The chain has TRBV10-3 and TRBJ1-5, with D possibly matching TRBD1 (5 bases). From germline, CDR1 is ENHRY and CDR2 SYGVKD. V was pared by 6 bases and J by 6 bases, with 12 bases between. CDR3 length: 13 residues. The CDR3 loop is CAISAGWTQPQHF. As DNA, the CDR3 is TGTGCCATCAGCGCAGGGTGGACTCAGCCCCAGCATTTT.

The chain has TRBV11-2 and TRBJ1-1, with 7 nucleotides matching TRBD1. CDR3 length equals 15 residues. Germline V gene sequence: CDR1 SGHAT, CDR2 FQNNGV. Losses at the gene ends were 2 bases for V and 5 bases for J; bases not matched to a gene: 8. The DNA of the CDR3 is TGTGCCAGCAGCTTAAGTTCAGGGGGATTTACTGAAGCTTTCTTT. Protein: CASSLSSGGFTEAFF.

The chain carries TRBV7-6 and TRBJ2-3; tentatively, D is TRBD2 (5 bases). Germline-derived CDR1 and CDR2 are SGHVS and FNYEAQ. Trimming shortened V by 5 bases and J by 4 bases, and 16 bases separated the two germline ends. The CDR3 is 15 residues long. The chain's CDR3 is CASSPTPLDPDTQYF. The CDR3 DNA is TGTGCCAGCAGCCCAACCCCACTAGACCCAGATACGCAGTATTTT.

This chain connects TRBV4-2 to TRBJ2-3; TRBD1 agrees at 10 bases. There are 16 residues in the CDR3. V shed 7 bases and J 2 bases; nucleotides not matched to a gene: 9. CDR1 and CDR2 (germline): LGHNA, YNFKEQ. This chain's CDR3 is CASKQKGQGFTDTQYF. The CDR3 bases are TGTGCCAGCAAACAAAAGGGACAGGGGTTCACAGATACGCAGTATTTT.

This chain joins TRBV10-1 and TRBJ2-3, with D tentatively TRBD2 (6 bases). Trimming removed 0 bases at V and 1 base at J, with 8 bases between. The CDR3 extends over 15 amino acids. Germline V CDR1 and CDR2: WNHNN, SYGVQD (reference sequence). The CDR3 loop reads CASSESWGGTDTQYF. CDR3 in DNA: TGCGCCAGCAGTGAGTCTTGGGGGGGCACAGATACGCAGTATTTT.

This chain joins TRBV11-2 and TRBJ2-7; D ambiguous. The CDR3 loop spans 15 amino acids. Trimming cost V 3 bases and J 0 bases, with 12 bases left between them. Germline CDR1 and CDR2: SGHAT and FQNNGV. CDR3 bases: TGTGCCAGCAGCTTTGGTAGTTGGAGCTCCTACGAGCAGTACGTC. Protein product: CASSFGSWSSYEQYV.

The table lists this clone with a count of one. The rearrangement uses TRBV7-9 and TRBJ2-6; 8 bases match TRBD2. V gave up 2 bases and J gave up 0 bases; unmatched junction bases: 6. CDR3 length: 18 residues. Germline CDR1 reads SEHNR; CDR2 reads FQNEAQ (reference sequence). The CDR3 nucleotides are TGTGCCAGCAGCTTACTTAGCGGGGCTCACTCTGGGGCCAACGTCCTGACTTTC. Amino acids: CASSLLSGAHSGANVLTF.